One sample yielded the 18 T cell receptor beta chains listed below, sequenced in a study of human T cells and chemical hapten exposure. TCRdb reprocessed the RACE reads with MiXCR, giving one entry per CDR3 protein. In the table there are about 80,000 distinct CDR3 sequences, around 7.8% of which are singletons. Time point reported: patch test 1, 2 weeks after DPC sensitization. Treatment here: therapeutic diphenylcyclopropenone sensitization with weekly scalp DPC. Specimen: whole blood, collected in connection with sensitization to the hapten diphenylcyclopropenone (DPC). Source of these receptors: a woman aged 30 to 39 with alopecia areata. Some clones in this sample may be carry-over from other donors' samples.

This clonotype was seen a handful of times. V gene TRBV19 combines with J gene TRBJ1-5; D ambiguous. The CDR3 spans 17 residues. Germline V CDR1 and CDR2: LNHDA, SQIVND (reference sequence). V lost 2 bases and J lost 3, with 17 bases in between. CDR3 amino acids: CASSIFWAFGANQPQHF. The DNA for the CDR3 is TGTGCCAGTAGTATATTTTGGGCCTTCGGCGCCAATCAGCCCCAGCATTTT.

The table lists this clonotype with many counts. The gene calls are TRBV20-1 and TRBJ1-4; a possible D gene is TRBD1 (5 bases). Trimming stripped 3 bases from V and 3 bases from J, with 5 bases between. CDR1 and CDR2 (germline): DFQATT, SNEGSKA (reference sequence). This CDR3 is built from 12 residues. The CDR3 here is CSARGPNEKLFF. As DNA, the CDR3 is TGCAGTGCTAGGGGGCCTAATGAAAAACTGTTTTTT.

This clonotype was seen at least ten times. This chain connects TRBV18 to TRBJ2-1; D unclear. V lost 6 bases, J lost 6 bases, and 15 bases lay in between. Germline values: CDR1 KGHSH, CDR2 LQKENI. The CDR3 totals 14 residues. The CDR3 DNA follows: TGTGCCAGCTCTGTCAACTCGCAGGTCAATGAGCAGTTCTTC. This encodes CASSVNSQVNEQFF.

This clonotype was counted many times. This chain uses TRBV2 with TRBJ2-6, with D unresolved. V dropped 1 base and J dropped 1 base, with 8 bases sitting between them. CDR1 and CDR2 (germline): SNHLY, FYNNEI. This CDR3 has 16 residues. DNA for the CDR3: TGTGCCAGCAGTGAAGGTCTCCGTTCTGGGGCCAACGTCCTGACTTTC. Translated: CASSEGLRSGANVLTF. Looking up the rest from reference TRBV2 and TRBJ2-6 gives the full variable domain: EPEVTQTPSHQVTQMGQEVILRCVPISNHLYFYWYRQILGQKVEFLVSFYNNEISEKSEIFDDQFSVERPDGSNFTLKIRSTKLEDSAMYFCASSEGLRSGANVLTFGAGSRLTVL.

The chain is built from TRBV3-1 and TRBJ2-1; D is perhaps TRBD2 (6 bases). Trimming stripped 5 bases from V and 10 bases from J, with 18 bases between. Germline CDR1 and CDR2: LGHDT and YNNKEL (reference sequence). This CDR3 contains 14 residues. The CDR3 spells CASSSYGTFEEQFF. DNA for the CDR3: TGTGCCAGCAGCTCGTACGGGACTTTTGAGGAGCAGTTCTTC.

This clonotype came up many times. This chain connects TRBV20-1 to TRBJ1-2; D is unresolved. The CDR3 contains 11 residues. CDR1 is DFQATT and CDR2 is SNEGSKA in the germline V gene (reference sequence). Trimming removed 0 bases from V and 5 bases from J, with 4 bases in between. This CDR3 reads CSAREWYGYTF. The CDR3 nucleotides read TGCAGTGCTAGAGAGTGGTATGGCTACACCTTC.

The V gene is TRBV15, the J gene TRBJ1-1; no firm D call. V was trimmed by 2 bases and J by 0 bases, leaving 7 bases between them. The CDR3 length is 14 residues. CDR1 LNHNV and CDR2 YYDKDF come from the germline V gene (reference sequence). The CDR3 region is CATSRQSMNTEAFF. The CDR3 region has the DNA TGTGCCACCAGCAGACAGTCCATGAACACTGAAGCTTTCTTT.

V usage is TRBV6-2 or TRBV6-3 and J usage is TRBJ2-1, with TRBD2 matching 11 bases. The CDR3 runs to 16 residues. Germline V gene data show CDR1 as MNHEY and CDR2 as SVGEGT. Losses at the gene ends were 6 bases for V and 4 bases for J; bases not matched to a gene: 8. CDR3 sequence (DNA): TGTGCCAGCAGAATTACTAGCGGGGGCCCATACAATGAGCAGTTCTTC. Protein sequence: CASRITSGGPYNEQFF.

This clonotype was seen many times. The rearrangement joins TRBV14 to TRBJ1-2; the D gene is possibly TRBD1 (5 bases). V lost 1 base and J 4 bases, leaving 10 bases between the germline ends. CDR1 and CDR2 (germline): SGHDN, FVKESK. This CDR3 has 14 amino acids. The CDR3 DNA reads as TGTGCCAGCAGCCAAGTGGGGGGAGGCTATGGCTACACCTTC. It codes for CASSQVGGGYGYTF. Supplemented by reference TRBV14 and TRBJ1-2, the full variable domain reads EAGVTQFPSHSVIEKGQTVTLRCDPISGHDNLYWYRRVMGKEIKFLLHFVKESKQDESGMPNNRFLAERTGGTYSTLKVQPAELEDSGVYFCASSQVGGGYGYTFGSGTRLTVV.

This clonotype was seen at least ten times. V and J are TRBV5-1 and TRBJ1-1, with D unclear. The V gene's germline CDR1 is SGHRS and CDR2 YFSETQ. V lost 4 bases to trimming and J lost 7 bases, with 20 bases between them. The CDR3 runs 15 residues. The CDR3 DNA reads TGCGCCAGCAGCCGAAATAGCGGGTTACGAAGTGAAGCTTTCTTT. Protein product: CASSRNSGLRSEAFF.

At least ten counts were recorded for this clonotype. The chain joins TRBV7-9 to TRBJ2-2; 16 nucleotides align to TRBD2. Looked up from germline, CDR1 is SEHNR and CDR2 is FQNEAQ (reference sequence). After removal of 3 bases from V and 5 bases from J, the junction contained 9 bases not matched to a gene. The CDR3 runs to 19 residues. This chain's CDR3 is CASSFAGTSGGADTGELFF. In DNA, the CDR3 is TGTGCCAGCAGCTTCGCCGGGACTAGCGGGGGGGCCGATACCGGGGAGCTGTTTTTT.

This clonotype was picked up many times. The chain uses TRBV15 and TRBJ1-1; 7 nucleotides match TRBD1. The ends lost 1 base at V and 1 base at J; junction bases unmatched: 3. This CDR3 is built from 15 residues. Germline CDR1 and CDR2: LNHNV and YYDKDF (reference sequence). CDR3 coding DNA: TGTGCCACCAGCAGAGGGGGGACAGCGAACACTGAAGCTTTCTTT. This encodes CATSRGGTANTEAFF.

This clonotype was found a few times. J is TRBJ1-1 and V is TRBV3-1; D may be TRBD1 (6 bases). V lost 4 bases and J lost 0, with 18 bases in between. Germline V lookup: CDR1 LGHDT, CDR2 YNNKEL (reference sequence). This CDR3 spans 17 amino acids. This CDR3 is CASSPTPQGIMNTEAFF. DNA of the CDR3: TGTGCCAGCAGCCCCACCCCTCAGGGGATTATGAACACTGAAGCTTTCTTT.

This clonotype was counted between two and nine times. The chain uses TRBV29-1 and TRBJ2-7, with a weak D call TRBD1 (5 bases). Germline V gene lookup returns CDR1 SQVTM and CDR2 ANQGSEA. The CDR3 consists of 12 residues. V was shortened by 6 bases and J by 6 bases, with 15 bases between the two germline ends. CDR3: CSVQAAGSEQYF. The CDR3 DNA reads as TGCAGCGTCCAGGCCGCAGGGTCCGAGCAGTACTTC.

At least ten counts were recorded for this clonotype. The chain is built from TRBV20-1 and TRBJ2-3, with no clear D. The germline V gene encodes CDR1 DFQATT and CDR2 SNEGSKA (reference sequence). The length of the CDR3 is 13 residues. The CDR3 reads CAPMVSGTDTQYF. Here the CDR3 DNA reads TGCGCCCCGATGGTCTCCGGCACAGATACGCAGTATTTT.

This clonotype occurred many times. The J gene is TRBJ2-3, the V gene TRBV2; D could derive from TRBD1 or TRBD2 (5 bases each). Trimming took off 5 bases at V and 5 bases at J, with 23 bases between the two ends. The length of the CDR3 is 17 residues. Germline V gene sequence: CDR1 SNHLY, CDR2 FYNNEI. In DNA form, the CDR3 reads TGTGCCAGCAGTCATCTTGGGGACCCGTCAGAAGTAGATACGCAGTATTTT. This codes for CASSHLGDPSEVDTQYF.

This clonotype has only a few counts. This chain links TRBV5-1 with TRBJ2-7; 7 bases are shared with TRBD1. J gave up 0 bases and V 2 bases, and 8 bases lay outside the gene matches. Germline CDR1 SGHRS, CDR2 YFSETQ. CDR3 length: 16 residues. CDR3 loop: CASSFPPGQSSYEQYF. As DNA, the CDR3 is TGCGCCAGCAGCTTTCCCCCGGGACAGAGCTCCTACGAGCAGTACTTC.

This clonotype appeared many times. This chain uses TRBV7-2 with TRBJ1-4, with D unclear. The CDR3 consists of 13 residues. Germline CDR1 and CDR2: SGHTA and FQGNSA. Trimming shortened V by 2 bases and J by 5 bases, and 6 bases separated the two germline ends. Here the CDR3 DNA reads TGTGCCAGCAGCTTACGTTTCAATGAAAAACTGTTTTTT. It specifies CASSLRFNEKLFF.